The present T cell receptor beta chain was sequenced within a study of regulatory T cells in long-lasting Graves disease. Broader study findings: Persistent patients shared some 2,500 public clonotypes among themselves. Newly diagnosed patients shared fewer, at around 970.

This clonotype came up a few times. What it binds is not known. With iRepertoire HTBI primers and Arm-PCR of CDR3 regions, TCR beta libraries were built. Each CDR3 protein gets one entry after TCRdb re-called the multiplex PCR reads with MiXCR. The sample holds 550,000 to 600,000 distinct CDR3 sequences, roughly a sixth seen once. V was shortened by 0 bases and J by 5 bases, with 17 bases between the two germline ends. Germline V gives CDR1 SGHRS, CDR2 YFSETQ. The CDR3 is 16 amino acids. Described time point: newly diagnosed GD, antithyroid drugs for less than 3 months. RNA extracted from PBMCs served as the sequencing template. Graves' disease diagnosis used American Thyroid Association guidelines. EDTA tubes received nine milliliters of drawn peripheral blood. These same data were also listed under a study on T cells in Graves' hyperthyroidism and ophthalmopathy. Per that paper: No ophthalmopathy progression within 18 months constituted stable Graves' hyperthyroidism.

This chain links TRBV5-1 with TRBJ1-1; D not certain. The sample here was peripheral blood mononuclear cells (PBMCs), taken at new diagnosis, from a patient treated with antithyroid drugs. The receptor's source is a man aged 18-30 years with Graves disease. The chain's CDR3 is CASSLDSRAIRTEAFF. The DNA of the CDR3 is TGCGCCAGCAGCTTGGACTCTCGGGCCATCAGAACTGAAGCTTTCTTT.